One sample yielded the 23 T cell receptor beta chains listed below, sequenced in a study of T cell responses to AZD1222 COVID-19 vaccine. The repertoire was sequenced with immunoSEQ multiplex PCR; TCRdb's copy has only in-frame clones and lacks some. The sample has fewer than 200,000 clones, about 83% seen once. The sample consisted of peripheral blood, taken 28 days after the second AZD1222 dose. The receptors shown here come from an adult who received the AZD1222 COVID-19 vaccine.

The chain carries TRBV2 and TRBJ2-5, with 9 bases fitting TRBD1. The V and J ends lost 4 bases and 4 bases, in that order; junction bases with no gene match: 10. This CDR3 spans 16 amino acids. CDR1 and CDR2 from the germline V gene are SNHLY and FYNNEI. The CDR3 here is CASSARPGQGRETQYF. CDR3 coding DNA: TGTGCCAGCAGTGCAAGGCCGGGACAGGGAAGAGAGACCCAGTACTTC.

The chain uses TRBV29-1 and TRBJ2-5, with 10 bases lining up with TRBD2. Germline lookup yields CDR1 SQVTM and CDR2 ANQGSEA. Trimming took 5 bases from V and 3 from J; bases not matched to a gene: 6. The CDR3 consists of 14 residues. CDR3 amino acids: CSVTSGLAEETQYF. In nucleotides, the CDR3 is TGCAGCGTTACGTCAGGACTAGCGGAAGAGACCCAGTACTTC.

The CDR3: CASSQPRGEGNSPLHF. As DNA, the CDR3 is TGTGCCAGCAGCCAACCCAGGGGCGAAGGTAATTCACCCCTCCACTTT. This chain uses TRBV3-1 (or the pseudogene TRBV3-2) with TRBJ1-6; weak D call: TRBD1 (6 bases). The CDR3 loop spans 16 amino acids. Trimming shortened V by 2 bases and J by 6 bases, and 14 bases separated the two germline ends. Germline loops: CDR1 LGHDT, CDR2 YNNKEL (reference sequence).

The rearrangement uses TRBV5-4 and TRBJ1-2; D may be TRBD1 (5 bases). Germline V gene sequence: CDR1 SGHNT, CDR2 YYREEE (reference sequence). This CDR3 is 14 amino acids long. Trimming stripped 2 bases from V and 3 bases from J, with 11 bases between. CDR3 DNA sequence: TGTGCCAGCAGCTTAAGTCAGGGAGACTATGGCTACACCTTC. Its translation: CASSLSQGDYGYTF.

The chain recombines TRBV3-1 (or the pseudogene TRBV3-2) with TRBJ2-7; no reliable D call. The CDR3 is 13 amino acids. The V end lost 0 bases, the J end lost 7 bases, and 10 bases lay between the germline ends. Germline V gives CDR1 LGHDT, CDR2 YNNKEL (reference sequence). DNA for the CDR3: TGTGCCAGCAGCCAAGACCTACGTTTGGAGCAGTACTTC. Its translation: CASSQDLRLEQYF.

The J gene is TRBJ1-5, the V gene TRBV5-8, with D perhaps matching TRBD1 (6 bases). Germline-derived CDR1 and CDR2 are SGHTS and YDEGEE. This CDR3 region has 14 residues. Trimming removed 0 bases at V and 6 bases at J, with 10 bases between. CDR3 protein: CASSLEQGSQPQHF. CDR3 sequence (DNA): TGTGCCAGCAGCTTGGAGCAGGGGAGTCAGCCCCAGCATTTT.

The chain combines TRBV11-2 with TRBJ1-6; 7 bases are shared with TRBD1. The CDR3 covers 15 residues. Per germline, CDR1 SGHAT and CDR2 FQNNGV. V trimming: 0 bases; J trimming: 7 bases; junction bases outside the gene matches: 3. The CDR3 sequence: CASSLETGRNSPLHF. The CDR3 nucleotides are TGTGCCAGCAGCTTAGAGACAGGGAGAAATTCACCCCTCCACTTT. Together with reference TRBV11-2 and TRBJ1-6, the CDR3 gives the full variable domain: EAGVAQSPRYKIIEKRQSVAFWCNPISGHATLYWYQQILGQGPKLLIQFQNNGVVDDSQLPKDRFSAERLKGVDSTLKIQPAKLEDSAVYLCASSLETGRNSPLHFGNGTRLTVT.

The J gene is TRBJ2-7, the V gene TRBV28; TRBD2 matches 7 bases. There are 12 residues in the CDR3. Germline trimming cut 4 bases from V and 3 bases from J; bases unmatched to any gene: 0. Germline lookup yields CDR1 MDHEN and CDR2 SYDVKM. CDR3 nucleotides: TGTGCCAGCAGTTGGGGGGGCTACGAGCAGTACTTC. Its translation is CASSWGGYEQYF. Together with reference TRBV28 and TRBJ2-7, the CDR3 gives the full variable domain: DVKVTQSSRYLVKRTGEKVFLECVQDMDHENMFWYRQDPGLGLRLIYFSYDVKMKEKGDIPEGYSVSREKKERFSLILESASTNQTSMYLCASSWGGYEQYFGPGTRLTVT.

This clone was counted only a few times. The chain recombines TRBV5-1 with TRBJ2-7; 8 bases fit TRBD1. This CDR3 comprises 13 residues. V lost 4 bases and J lost 3; bases outside the gene matches: 3. CDR1 and CDR2 from the germline V gene are SGHRS and YFSETQ. The CDR3 nucleotides read TGCGCCAGCAGCGGACAGGGAGACTACGAGCAGTACTTC. Encoded protein: CASSGQGDYEQYF.

The CDR3 nucleotides read TGCGCCAGCAGCTTGGAGAGTGCGGGGTTCGACGAGCAGTACTTC. Protein: CASSLESAGFDEQYF. This chain links TRBV5-1 with TRBJ2-7, with D possibly being TRBD2 (6 bases). Looked up from germline, CDR1 is SGHRS and CDR2 is YFSETQ. Trimming left V 0 bases short and J 5 bases short, with 15 bases between. There are 15 residues in the CDR3.

This sequence joins TRBV6-6 and TRBJ1-5; TRBD1 is a possible D gene (5 bases). V lost 4 bases and J 2 bases, leaving 15 bases between the germline ends. This CDR3 is built from 16 residues. The germline gives CDR1 MNHNY, CDR2 SVGAGI (reference sequence). In DNA form, the CDR3 reads TGTGCCAGCAGTTCTTCCAGGGAATTCGGCAATCAGCCCCAGCATTTT. Translating gives CASSSSREFGNQPQHF.

The chain links TRBV19 to TRBJ1-2; D is ambiguous. V lost 6 bases and J lost 7, with 15 bases in between. The CDR3 is 13 amino acids. Germline CDR1 is LNHDA and CDR2 is SQIVND (reference sequence). The CDR3 sequence: CASSADEVGGYTF. In nucleotides, the CDR3 is TGTGCCAGTAGCGCCGATGAGGTGGGTGGCTACACCTTC.

The V gene is TRBV13, the J gene TRBJ2-1, with D tentatively TRBD1 (5 bases). Germline CDR1 and CDR2: PRHDT and FYEKMQ (reference sequence). The CDR3 length is 18 residues. Trimming left V 6 bases short and J 5 bases short, with 26 bases between. CDR3 in DNA: TGTGCCAGCAGAACCTTGAGAAGGGGCCTTCCTGCGGACAATGAGCAGTTCTTC. It specifies CASRTLRRGLPADNEQFF.

This clone has just one count. Other nucleotide sequences in the sample specify the same CDR3. The chain is built from TRBV18 and TRBJ1-1; D unresolved. Germline V CDR1 and CDR2: KGHSH, LQKENI. The CDR3 has 13 residues. V gave up 3 bases and J gave up 0 bases, with 5 bases separating them. CDR3 sequence reads: CASSPELNTEAFF. The CDR3 coding sequence is TGTGCCAGCTCACCGGAGTTGAACACTGAAGCTTTCTTT. Based on the CDR3 plus reference TRBV18 and TRBJ1-1, the full variable domain is NAGVMQNPRHLVRRRGQEARLRCSPMKGHSHVYWYRQLPEEGLKFMVYLQKENIIDESGMPKERFSAEFPKEGPSILRIQQVVRGDSAAYFCASSPELNTEAFFGQGTRLTVV.

V and J are TRBV4-1 and TRBJ2-7, with no clear D. This CDR3 comprises 16 residues. The germline V gene encodes CDR1 MGHRA and CDR2 YSYEKL. V dropped 1 base and J dropped 3 bases, with 16 bases sitting between them. The CDR3 region is CASSQVQPQGSYEQYF. CDR3 nucleotides: TGCGCCAGCAGCCAAGTACAGCCCCAAGGTAGCTACGAGCAGTACTTC.

The chain links TRBV5-5 to TRBJ1-1; D is possibly TRBD1 (5 bases). Trimming stripped 1 base from V and 0 bases from J, with 13 bases between. The germline CDR1 and CDR2 sequences are SGHKS and YYEKEE (reference sequence). This CDR3 region has 16 residues. The CDR3 loop is CASSLTGPTMNTEAFF. The CDR3 nucleotides are TGTGCCAGCAGCTTGACAGGACCGACCATGAACACTGAAGCTTTCTTT.

The V call is TRBV7-9, the J call TRBJ1-4; D might be TRBD1 (5 bases). The CDR3 runs to 13 residues. From germline, CDR1 is SEHNR and CDR2 FQNEAQ (reference sequence). V gave up 3 bases and J gave up 8 bases, with 10 bases separating them. The CDR3 loop reads CASSFGGMEKLFF. DNA of the CDR3: TGTGCCAGCAGCTTTGGGGGAATGGAAAAACTGTTTTTT.

This clone was recorded only once. The chain recombines TRBV2 with TRBJ1-2, with 7 nucleotides matching TRBD1. The germline V gene has CDR1 SNHLY and CDR2 FYNNEI. V shed 8 bases, J shed 4 bases, and the junction held 13 bases outside the gene matches. The CDR3 is 15 amino acids. CDR3 in amino acids: CASREITGDVYGYTF. The CDR3 coding sequence is TGTGCCAGCCGAGAGATAACAGGGGACGTCTATGGCTACACCTTC.

The chain is built from TRBV11-2 and TRBJ1-1, with a tentative D call TRBD1 (6 bases). The CDR3 has 16 residues. Trimming stripped 6 bases from V and 4 bases from J, with 21 bases between. The germline V gene encodes CDR1 SGHAT and CDR2 FQNNGV. In DNA, the CDR3 is TGTGCCAGCAGACAAAGTGGGGGCAGTCCGGGCACTGAAGCTTTCTTT. Its translation: CASRQSGGSPGTEAFF. Combining the CDR3 with reference TRBV11-2 and TRBJ1-1 gives the whole variable domain EAGVAQSPRYKIIEKRQSVAFWCNPISGHATLYWYQQILGQGPKLLIQFQNNGVVDDSQLPKDRFSAERLKGVDSTLKIQPAKLEDSAVYLCASRQSGGSPGTEAFFGQGTRLTVV.

This chain connects TRBV4-2 to TRBJ2-2; maybe TRBD2 (6 bases). Trimming left V 4 bases short and J 3 bases short, with 9 bases between. This CDR3 has 14 amino acids. Germline assignment: CDR1 LGHNA and CDR2 YNFKEQ. CDR3: CASSLGGDTGELFF. Written as DNA, the CDR3 is TGTGCCAGCAGCCTCGGGGGAGACACCGGGGAGCTGTTTTTT.

This clone has a handful of counts. The V and J genes are TRBV5-5 and TRBJ2-7, with unresolved D. CDR1 and CDR2 from the germline V gene are SGHKS and YYEKEE (reference sequence). The V end was cut by 3 bases, the J end by 3 bases, with 7 bases between. The CDR3 is 12 residues long. The CDR3 bases are TGTGCCAGCAGCTCCATTAGCTACGAGCAGTACTTC. Translated, it gives CASSSISYEQYF.

The chain is built from TRBV3-1 (or the pseudogene TRBV3-2) and TRBJ1-2; 11 bases align to TRBD1. From germline, CDR1 is LGHDT and CDR2 YNNKEL (reference sequence). The CDR3 runs 13 residues. V gave up 4 bases and J gave up 6 bases; unmatched junction bases: 1. The CDR3, as DNA: TGTGCCAGCAGCCGGGGACAGGGGGATGGCTACACCTTC. Amino acids: CASSRGQGDGYTF.

V and J are TRBV27 and TRBJ2-7, with D hard to call. CDR3 size: 13 residues. Trimming removed 2 bases from V and 0 bases from J, with 5 bases in between. Germline V gene data show CDR1 as MNHEY and CDR2 as SMNVEV (reference sequence). CDR3 nucleotides: TGTGCCAGCAGTTTAGATCCCTCCTACGAGCAGTACTTC. Protein: CASSLDPSYEQYF.